This T cell receptor beta chain was documented in a study of post-analysis software for immune sequencing data. General study points: In patients, about 5 TRBV segments were more frequent than in controls, with TRBV5-6, TRBV5-1 and TRBV20-1 among them. Significantly lower normalized Chao1 diversity was seen in multiple sclerosis patients than in controls. F measure showed strong co-clustering of same-batch samples.

Prepared TCR beta cDNA libraries contained unique molecular identifiers. Input of about 1 to 11 million T cells yielded approximately 500,000 cDNA molecules. TCRdb redid the calling of the PCR reads with MiXCR, one entry per CDR3 protein. The table shows 350,000 to 450,000 distinct CDR3 sequences, with more than 30% occurring only once. With 5 bases removed from V and 1 base from J, the gap between germline ends came to 19 bases. CDR1 and CDR2 (germline): DFQATT, SNEGSKA (reference sequence). CDR3 length: 16 amino acids. This clonotype showed up just a few times. The antigen is unknown. The clonotype originates from a girl aged 2 to 9 with multiple sclerosis. V gene TRBV20-1 combines with J gene TRBJ2-3, with D unclear. Sequenced: blood. As DNA, the CDR3 is TGCAGTGCTCCAAGACAAGGAAATGGAGGCACAGATACGCAGTATTTT. The encoded protein is CSAPRQGNGGTDTQYF.